This note documents a single T cell receptor (beta chain) sequence. Its cognate antigen is unknown. The PCR was carried out with 60 Vbeta primers and 13 Jbeta primers. The assay was immunoSEQ multiplex PCR, and TCRdb's table has in-frame clones only and misses some. The sample holds around 67,000 clones, about 80% seen once. These data originate in a study of cytomegalovirus exposure and HLA in healthy donors. Broader study findings: Rare TCR sequences dominated, though some public TCRs recurred in many donors. A reported reduction in N-insertions relative to the approximately 640-donor mean was seen in an Asian-associated ancestry cluster in a later analysis.

Sequenced input: PBMCs. The receptor comes from a man aged 18 to 30 in good health and CMV-seropositive.

CDR3 in amino acids: CASSQGTGNGYTF. DNA for the CDR3: TGCGCCAGCAGCCAGGGGACAGGGAATGGCTACACCTTC. The genes are TRBV4-1 and TRBJ1-2; TRBD1 agrees at 9 bases. The CDR3 length is 13 residues. With V trimmed by 3 bases and J by 6 bases, 2 bases remained unmatched. Germline V CDR1 and CDR2: MGHRA, YSYEKL.